Below are 20 T cell receptor beta chains sequenced from a single sample in a study of CD8 T cells in ankylosing spondylitis. TCRdb reprocessed the 5' RACE reads via MiXCR and lists one record per CDR3 protein. The table lists 200,000 to 300,000 distinct CDR3 sequences, less than 9.5% of them singletons. Sequenced material: blood, either unsorted or a sorted T cell fraction (not recorded which). The receptors come from a female donor with ankylosing spondylitis or in good health (not recorded which).

This clonotype was counted a few times. The junction does not match germline at one end; this may be a read error. The J gene is TRBJ2-7, the V gene TRBV6-1, with D perhaps matching TRBD1 (6 bases). The CDR3 totals 15 residues. CDR1 MNHNS and CDR2 SASEGT come from the germline V gene. DNA of the CDR3: TGTGCCAGCAGCCCACCTGGGGGCGCCTCCCACGAGCAGTACTTC. Translated, it gives CASSPPGGASHEQYF.

Points on this clonotype: This clone may be a read error of a much larger clone one base away. The J gene is TRBJ1-6, the V gene TRBV20-1, with 8 bases lining up with TRBD1. The CDR3 totals 14 residues. V lost 2 bases, J lost 10 bases, and 7 bases stayed unmatched. Germline V gene sequence: CDR1 DFQATT, CDR2 SNEGSKA (reference sequence). The DNA for the CDR3 is TGCAGTGCTAGACCCGGACAGGGTGCATCACCCCTCCACTTT. The encoded protein is CSARPGQGASPLHF.

This clonotype has at least ten counts. The CDR3 bases are TGTGCCAGCAGCCCGAGACAACTCTCCTACGAGCAGTACTTC. Protein product: CASSPRQLSYEQYF. The V and J genes are TRBV12-3 or TRBV12-4 and TRBJ2-7; no clear D gene. The CDR3 sequence is 14 residues long. The V gene lost 6 bases and the J gene lost 0 bases, with 12 bases spanning the gap.

In this sample, this clonotype turned up many times. CDR3 amino acids: CASSRNRGLETQYF. The CDR3 DNA is TGTGCCAGCAGCCGGAACAGGGGGCTGGAGACCCAGTACTTC. The J gene is TRBJ2-5, the V gene TRBV3-1; 9 bases match TRBD1. V was pared by 4 bases and J by 5 bases, with 5 bases of the junction left unmatched. The CDR3 sequence is 14 residues long. Germline lookup yields CDR1 LGHDT and CDR2 YNNKEL (reference sequence).

This clonotype was picked up many times. This sequence joins TRBV28 and TRBJ1-1; D ambiguous. Germline-derived CDR1 and CDR2 are MDHEN and SYDVKM. The CDR3 consists of 14 residues. V shed 6 bases and J shed 9 bases, with 20 bases lying between them. CDR3 region: CASSSPNQPPQAFF. The CDR3 DNA reads as TGTGCCAGCAGCTCACCTAACCAACCACCGCAAGCTTTCTTT.

This clonotype was recorded at least ten times. The rearrangement joins TRBV7-8 to TRBJ2-1; 8 bases align to TRBD2. V lost 8 bases and J lost 8; bases outside the gene matches: 14. Germline CDR1 and CDR2: SGHVS and FQNEAQ. The CDR3 has 15 residues. The CDR3 region is CASGQAGAGDYEQFF. The CDR3 bases are TGTGCCAGCGGTCAAGCGGGAGCCGGCGACTATGAGCAGTTCTTC.

This clonotype was picked up a small number of times. This chain connects TRBV30 to TRBJ2-5; the match to TRBD2 covers 10 bases. The germline gives CDR1 GTSNPN, CDR2 SVGIG (reference sequence). V gave up 2 bases and J gave up 2 bases; unmatched junction bases: 5. The CDR3 covers 15 residues. The CDR3 is CAWSPGLAPQETQYF. Here the CDR3 DNA reads TGTGCCTGGAGTCCGGGACTAGCGCCACAAGAGACCCAGTACTTC.

The table lists this clonotype with many counts. The rearrangement uses TRBV11-2 and TRBJ1-5, with 9 positions matching TRBD1. The CDR3 runs 18 residues. With V trimmed by 5 bases and J by 8 bases, 19 bases remained unmatched. Looked up from germline, CDR1 is SGHAT and CDR2 is FQNNGV. Here the CDR3 DNA reads TGTGCCAGCAGCACCCGCGGGGGAGGACAGGGGTTTGGAGAGCCCCAGCATTTT. It codes for CASSTRGGGQGFGEPQHF.

This clonotype was detected ten times or more. The chain combines TRBV4-3 with TRBJ1-6; no definite D call. The CDR3 spans 17 residues. The germline gives CDR1 LGHNA, CDR2 YSLEER. V shed 0 bases and J shed 5 bases, with 14 bases lying between them. In nucleotides, the CDR3 is TGCGCCAGCAGCCAAGATCTACTGGCTGGGGATAATTCACCCCTCCACTTT. As protein: CASSQDLLAGDNSPLHF.

In this sample, this clonotype turned up many times. A junction end diverges from the germline sequence, so it may reflect a read error. J is TRBJ1-2 and V is TRBV12-3 or TRBV12-4, with D hard to call. This CDR3 comprises 13 residues. The chain's CDR3 is CASRLDGNYGYTF. The CDR3 region has the DNA TGTGCCAGCAGATTAGACGGTAACTATGGCTACACCTTC.

The chain links TRBV20-1 to TRBJ1-2; no reliable D call. The CDR3 totals 20 residues. Germline V CDR1 and CDR2: DFQATT, SNEGSKA (reference sequence). With 1 base removed from V and 0 bases from J, the gap between germline ends came to 27 bases. Here the CDR3 DNA reads TGCAGTGCTAGAGGAACCAGTAGGGCGCCGGGTTTTAAAACTAACTATGGCTACACCTTC. It specifies CSARGTSRAPGFKTNYGYTF.

This clonotype has at least ten counts. The junction does not match germline at one end; this may be a read error. The chain combines TRBV24-1 with TRBJ2-2; 8 bases are a match to TRBD2. The germline V gene has CDR1 KGHDR and CDR2 SFDVKD. The CDR3 covers 18 residues. In DNA form, the CDR3 reads TGTGCCACCAGTGATCCACACAGGGCCCTACTCTCCGCGGGGGGGCTGTTTTTT. Encoded protein: CATSDPHRALLSAGGLFF.

This clonotype came up many times. J is TRBJ2-6 and V is TRBV5-1; D call uncertain. V was pared by 4 bases and J by 1 base, with 12 bases between. The length of the CDR3 is 16 residues. The germline CDR1 and CDR2 sequences are SGHRS and YFSETQ. DNA for the CDR3: TGCGCCAGCAGCATAGGTCCGCTTTCTGGGGCCAACGTCCTGACTTTC. Its protein is CASSIGPLSGANVLTF.

This clonotype was picked up many times. This chain joins TRBV29-1 and TRBJ2-2; maybe TRBD2 (6 bases). The CDR3 length is 14 residues. Germline assignment: CDR1 SQVTM and CDR2 ANQGSEA. The germline V and J ends were trimmed by 3 bases and 5 bases, with 13 bases remaining between them. This chain's CDR3 is CSVESGGATGELFF. The DNA of the CDR3 is TGCAGCGTTGAGAGCGGAGGGGCGACCGGGGAGCTGTTTTTT.

This clonotype has just a few counts. The genes are TRBV14 and TRBJ2-1; 14 nucleotides align to TRBD2. This CDR3 has 17 amino acids. Per germline, CDR1 SGHDN and CDR2 FVKESK. J was trimmed by 7 bases and V by 4 bases; bases with no gene match: 9. The CDR3 DNA is TGTGCCAGCAGCCCTTTAGTGACTAGCGGGAGGGCAAATGAGCAGTTCTTC. Its translation is CASSPLVTSGRANEQFF.

This clonotype appeared many times. The chain links TRBV7-2 to TRBJ2-7; weak D call: TRBD2 (5 bases). CDR1 and CDR2 from the germline V gene are SGHTA and FQGNSA. Between the trimmed V and J ends, which lost 1 base and 3 bases, there was a span of 10 bases. The CDR3 has 14 residues. The CDR3 DNA sequence: TGTGCCAGCAGCTTAGGAGGACTCAACTACGAGCAGTACTTC. It specifies CASSLGGLNYEQYF.

This clonotype has a handful of counts. The chain employs TRBV20-1 and TRBJ2-4, with a possible D match to TRBD1 (6 bases). This CDR3 is 14 amino acids long. V was clipped by 5 bases and J by 11 bases, with 22 bases between them. Germline-derived CDR1 and CDR2 are DFQATT and SNEGSKA (reference sequence). CDR3 nucleotides: TGCAGTGCTGGACCGGGACAAGGGGACCTTTTTCAGTACTTC. It yields the protein CSAGPGQGDLFQYF.

This clonotype was seen repeatedly, ten times or more. V and J are TRBV6-1 and TRBJ1-2; weak D call: TRBD1 (5 bases). Looked up from germline, CDR1 is MNHNS and CDR2 is SASEGT. The CDR3 has 14 amino acids. Trimming cost V 5 bases and J 2 bases, with 12 bases left between them. The CDR3 bases are TGTGCCAGCAGTCCCCGACAGCAGAACTATGGCTACACCTTC. Its protein is CASSPRQQNYGYTF.

This clonotype was observed at least ten times. The J gene is TRBJ2-5, the V gene TRBV4-2; 10 positions agree with TRBD1. CDR3 size: 15 residues. The V gene end was trimmed by 5 bases and the J gene end by 2 bases; junction bases not matched to a gene: 5. CDR1 and CDR2 from the germline V gene are LGHNA and YNFKEQ. The CDR3 nucleotides are TGTGCCAGCAGCAGCGACAGGGGGCAACAAGAGACCCAGTACTTC. It encodes CASSSDRGQQETQYF.

In its sample, this clonotype was seen many times. The genes are TRBV11-2 and TRBJ1-2; no reliable D call. V was pared by 2 bases and J by 4 bases, with 8 bases between. The CDR3 is made up of 13 amino acids. Looked up from germline, CDR1 is SGHAT and CDR2 is FQNNGV. CDR3 in DNA: TGTGCCAGCAGCTTAAGTCAGGCCTATGGCTACACCTTC. It encodes CASSLSQAYGYTF.